This TCR beta chain was recorded in a study of identical twins. This clonotype has a handful of counts. Antigen specificity is unknown. From germline, CDR1 is SGHRS and CDR2 YFSETQ. The trim removed 1 base at V and 4 bases at J, leaving 9 bases unmatched. There are 16 residues in the CDR3. TCRdb reprocessed the 5' RACE reads with MiXCR, giving one entry per CDR3 protein. This sample yields under 500,000 distinct CDR3 sequences, of which about 13% are seen a single time; 0.95% to 1% belongs to the top ten. The study's findings and limits: Where beta out-of-frame sequences were concerned, excess twin sharing was weaker. Part of the zero-insertion signal could reflect confounding by invariant MAIT and iNKT cells.

The same specimen was also included in a second study, on yellow fever vaccine responses in identical twins.

Material: CD4+ T cells sorted from blood. V gene TRBV5-1 combines with J gene TRBJ2-5; 8 bases agree with TRBD2. This sequence originates from a woman aged 18-35 years in good health. CDR3 nucleotide sequence: TGCGCCAGCAGCTTGCAAGCGGCGGGGGGCGGAGAGACCCAGTACTTC. It is translated as CASSLQAAGGGETQYF. Filled out from reference TRBV5-1 and TRBJ2-5, the complete variable domain reads KAGVTQTPRYLIKTRGQQVTLSCSPISGHRSVSWYQQTPGQGLQFLFEYFSETQRNKGNFPGRFSGRQFSNSRSEMNVSTLELGDSALYLCASSLQAAGGGETQYFGPGTRLLVL.